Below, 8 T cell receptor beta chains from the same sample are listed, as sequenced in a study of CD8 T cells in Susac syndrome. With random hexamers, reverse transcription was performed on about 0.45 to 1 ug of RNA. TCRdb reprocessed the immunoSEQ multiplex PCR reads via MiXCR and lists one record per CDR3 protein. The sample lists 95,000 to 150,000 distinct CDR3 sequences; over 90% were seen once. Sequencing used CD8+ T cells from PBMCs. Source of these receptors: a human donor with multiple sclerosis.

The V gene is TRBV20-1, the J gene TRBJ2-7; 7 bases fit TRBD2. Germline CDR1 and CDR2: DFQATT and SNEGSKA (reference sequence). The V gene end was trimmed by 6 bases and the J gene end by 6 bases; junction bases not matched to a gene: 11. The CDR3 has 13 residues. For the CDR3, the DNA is TGCAGTGCCTCTTCCGGGACTACCGGCGAGCAGTACGTC. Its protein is CSASSGTTGEQYV.

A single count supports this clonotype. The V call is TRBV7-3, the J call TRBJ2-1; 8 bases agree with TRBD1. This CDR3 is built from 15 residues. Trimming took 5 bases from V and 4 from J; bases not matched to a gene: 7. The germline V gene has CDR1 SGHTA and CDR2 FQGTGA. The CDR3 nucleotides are TGTGCCAGCAGCCCCACACAGGGGGGATACAATGAGCAGTTCTTC. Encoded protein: CASSPTQGGYNEQFF.

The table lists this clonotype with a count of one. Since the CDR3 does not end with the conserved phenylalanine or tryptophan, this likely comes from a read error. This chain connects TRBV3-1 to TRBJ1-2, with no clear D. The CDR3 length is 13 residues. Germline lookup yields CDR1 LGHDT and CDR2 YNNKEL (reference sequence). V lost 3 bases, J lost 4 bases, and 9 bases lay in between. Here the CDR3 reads CASSHRGGYGYTL. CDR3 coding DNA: TGTGCCAGCAGCCATCGGGGAGGCTATGGCTACACCCTC.

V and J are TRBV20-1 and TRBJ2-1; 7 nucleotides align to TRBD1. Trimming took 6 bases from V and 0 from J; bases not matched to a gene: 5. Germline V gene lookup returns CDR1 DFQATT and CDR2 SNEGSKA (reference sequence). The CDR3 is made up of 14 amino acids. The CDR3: CSAKGAVSYNEQFF. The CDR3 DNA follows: TGCAGTGCAAAGGGGGCGGTCTCCTACAATGAGCAGTTCTTC.

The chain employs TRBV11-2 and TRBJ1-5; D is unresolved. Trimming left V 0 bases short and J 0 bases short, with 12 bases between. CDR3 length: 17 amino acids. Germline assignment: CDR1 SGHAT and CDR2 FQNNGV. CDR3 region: CASSLESRPISNQPQHF. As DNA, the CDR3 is TGTGCCAGCAGCTTAGAATCCCGGCCAATTAGCAATCAGCCCCAGCATTTT. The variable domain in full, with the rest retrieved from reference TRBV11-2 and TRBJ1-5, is EAGVAQSPRYKIIEKRQSVAFWCNPISGHATLYWYQQILGQGPKLLIQFQNNGVVDDSQLPKDRFSAERLKGVDSTLKIQPAKLEDSAVYLCASSLESRPISNQPQHFGDGTRLSIL.

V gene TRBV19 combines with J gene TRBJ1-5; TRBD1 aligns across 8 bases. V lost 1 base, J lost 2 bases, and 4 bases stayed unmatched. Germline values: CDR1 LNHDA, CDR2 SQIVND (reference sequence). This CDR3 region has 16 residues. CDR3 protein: CASSIVGQGGNQPQHF. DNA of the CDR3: TGTGCCAGTAGTATAGTAGGACAGGGTGGCAATCAGCCCCAGCATTTT.

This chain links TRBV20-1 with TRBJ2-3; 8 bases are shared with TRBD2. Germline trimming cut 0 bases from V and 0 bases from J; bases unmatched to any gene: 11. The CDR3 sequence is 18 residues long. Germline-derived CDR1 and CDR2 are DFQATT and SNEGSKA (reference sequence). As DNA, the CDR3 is TGCAGTGCTAGAGAGGAAGGGACTAGGGAAACTAGCACAGATACGCAGTATTTT. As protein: CSAREEGTRETSTDTQYF.

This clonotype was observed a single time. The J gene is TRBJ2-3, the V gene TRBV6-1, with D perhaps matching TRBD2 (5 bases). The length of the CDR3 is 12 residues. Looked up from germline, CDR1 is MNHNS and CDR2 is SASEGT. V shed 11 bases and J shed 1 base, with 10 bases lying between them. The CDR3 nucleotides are TGTGCCGCCGGGGTCCGCACAGATACGCAGTATTTT. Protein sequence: CAAGVRTDTQYF.